The 11 T cell receptor beta chains listed next were all sequenced from one sample in a study of cytomegalovirus exposure and HLA in healthy donors. PCR employed 60 Vbeta and 13 Jbeta primers. Profiled with immunoSEQ multiplex PCR; TCRdb holds only in-frame clones, not every one. The sample includes roughly 190,000 clones, about 80% of them seen just once. The material sequenced was PBMCs. All receptors derive from a woman aged 45-60 years in good health and CMV-seronegative.

The J gene is TRBJ2-3, the V gene TRBV7-6, with no clear D. CDR3 length: 12 amino acids. Germline V CDR1 and CDR2: SGHVS, FNYEAQ. Trimming left V 4 bases short and J 2 bases short, with 4 bases between. The CDR3 here is CASSSHTDTQYF. CDR3 in DNA: TGTGCCAGCAGCTCCCACACAGATACGCAGTATTTT.

V gene TRBV9 combines with J gene TRBJ1-1; 7 nucleotides agree with TRBD1. Germline CDR1 is SGDLS and CDR2 is YYNGEE. There are 15 residues in the CDR3. The V gene end was trimmed by 0 bases and the J gene end by 2 bases; junction bases not matched to a gene: 4. The CDR3 nucleotides read TGTGCCAGCAGCGTAGCTGGGACAGCCAACACTGAAGCTTTCTTT. Protein product: CASSVAGTANTEAFF.

This clone was seen a handful of times. The V call is TRBV5-1, the J call TRBJ2-7; 14 bases fit TRBD2. The CDR3 covers 17 residues. J lost 3 bases, V lost 0 bases, and 5 bases had no gene match. The germline V gene encodes CDR1 SGHRS and CDR2 YFSETQ. CDR3 in DNA: TGCGCCAGCAGCTTGGAGACCGGGACTAGCGGGAGCTACGAGCAGTACTTC. This codes for CASSLETGTSGSYEQYF.

The chain employs TRBV25-1 and TRBJ2-7; D might be TRBD2 (5 bases). The CDR3 has 16 residues. Germline V lookup: CDR1 MGHDK, CDR2 SYGVNS. V lost 0 bases, J lost 1 base, and 13 bases lay in between. CDR3 in amino acids: CASSEYGNSWSYEQYF. As DNA, the CDR3 is TGTGCCAGCAGTGAATACGGGAACAGTTGGTCCTACGAGCAGTACTTC.

This clone was counted once. The chain uses TRBV11-3 and TRBJ2-5, with 10 bases aligning to TRBD1. The J call could be wrong; TRBJ2-7 is a better fit for the DNA end. Per germline, CDR1 SGHNT and CDR2 YENEEA. The CDR3 has 14 amino acids. The CDR3 DNA follows: TGTGCCAGCAGCAAGACAGGGGGCGTCTACGAGCAGTACTTC. Amino acids: CASSKTGGVYEQYF.

Regarding this clone: Other nucleotide sequences in the sample specify the same CDR3. The chain links TRBV15 to TRBJ1-5; D may be TRBD1 (6 bases). Germline values: CDR1 LNHNV, CDR2 YYDKDF (reference sequence). Deletions cut 6 bases from V and 6 bases from J, with 21 bases between. The CDR3 contains 16 residues. CDR3 sequence: CATRNLQAGASQPQHF. CDR3 coding DNA: TGTGCCACCAGGAACTTACAGGCAGGGGCTAGTCAGCCCCAGCATTTT.

The CDR3 DNA sequence: TGCGCCAGCAGCCAATTCAGACAGGGCAGCCTCTACGAGCAGTACTTC. Protein: CASSQFRQGSLYEQYF. The gene calls are TRBV5-1 and TRBJ2-7, with TRBD1 matching over 7 bases. Per the germline V gene, CDR1 is SGHRS and CDR2 is YFSETQ. Losses at the gene ends were 4 bases for V and 3 bases for J; bases not matched to a gene: 13. The CDR3 spans 16 residues.

This chain uses TRBV29-1 with TRBJ2-1, with TRBD2 matching 8 bases. V was pared by 6 bases and J by 10 bases, with 38 bases of the junction left unmatched. The CDR3 length is 22 residues. The germline CDR1 and CDR2 sequences are SQVTM and ANQGSEA. The CDR3: CSVRHHQSPKRVLPGGRREQFF. The DNA for the CDR3 is TGCAGCGTCCGCCACCACCAGTCGCCTAAGAGGGTACTACCGGGAGGGCGACGGGAGCAGTTCTTC.

The CDR3 DNA sequence: TGTGCCAGCAGTTTAGCGGGAGCATCCTACAATGAGCAGTTCTTC. It yields the protein CASSLAGASYNEQFF. V gene TRBV9 combines with J gene TRBJ2-1, with 9 bases identical to TRBD2. The CDR3 contains 15 residues. Germline V CDR1 and CDR2: SGDLS, YYNGEE. Unmatched junction bases numbered 4, after V lost 5 bases and J lost 1 base.

The V and J genes are TRBV11-2 and TRBJ1-6, with D unresolved. This CDR3 is built from 16 residues. Trimming took off 4 bases at V and 0 bases at J, with 10 bases between the two ends. CDR1 and CDR2 (germline): SGHAT, FQNNGV. CDR3 in amino acids: CASSWAGSSYNSPLHF. CDR3 DNA: TGTGCCAGCAGCTGGGCAGGAAGCTCCTATAATTCACCCCTCCACTTT.

The chain combines TRBV5-1 with TRBJ2-1; 9 positions match TRBD2. Trimming cost V 4 bases and J 4 bases; bases outside gene matches: 6. The germline CDR1 and CDR2 sequences are SGHRS and YFSETQ. CDR3 length: 15 residues. CDR3 sequence reads: CASSPVAGVYNEQFF. DNA for the CDR3: TGCGCCAGCAGCCCGGTAGCGGGAGTATACAATGAGCAGTTCTTC.